These 13 T cell receptor beta chains share one sample of origin, sequenced in a study of cytomegalovirus exposure and HLA in healthy donors. Using immunoSEQ multiplex PCR, the repertoire was profiled, and TCRdb retains in-frame clones only, with some absent. Found here are under 150,000 clones, just over 90% of them singletons; the top ten hold approximately 0.7%. The source material was PBMCs. The receptors come from a man aged 18 to 30 in good health and CMV-seronegative.

This clone was detected a few times. The J gene is TRBJ1-5, the V gene TRBV2; possible D gene TRBD1, 5 bases. Germline lookup yields CDR1 SNHLY and CDR2 FYNNEI. With 4 bases removed from V and 6 bases from J, the gap between germline ends came to 13 bases. The CDR3 covers 14 residues. CDR3 in DNA: TGTGCCAGCAGTGGGGGGGGAGCGGTTCAGCCCCAGCATTTT. Protein product: CASSGGGAVQPQHF.

This clone showed up just once. The gene calls are TRBV5-1 and TRBJ2-2; 11 bases align to TRBD2. Per germline, CDR1 SGHRS and CDR2 YFSETQ. This CDR3 contains 16 residues. V shed 3 bases and J 5 bases; nucleotides not matched to a gene: 6. The CDR3 DNA is TGCGCCAGCAGCTCGTTTACTAGCGGGAGTACCGGGGAGCTGTTTTTT. Translating it yields CASSSFTSGSTGELFF.

The CDR3 DNA sequence: TGTGCCAGCAGCGTAGGAGGAGGGACAGGTGAGCAGTTCTTC. Encoded protein: CASSVGGGTGEQFF. The J gene is TRBJ2-1, the V gene TRBV9; 8 bases align to TRBD1. The CDR3 length is 14 residues. J was trimmed by 9 bases and V by 0 bases; bases with no gene match: 5. Germline V lookup: CDR1 SGDLS, CDR2 YYNGEE.

This clone qualifies as medium-sized (0.01 to 0.1%). The gene calls are TRBV10-3 and TRBJ2-1, with D possibly matching TRBD1 (6 bases). This CDR3 spans 15 amino acids. Germline CDR1 is ENHRY and CDR2 is SYGVKD. V lost 0 bases to trimming and J lost 0 bases, with 6 bases between them. The CDR3 DNA follows: TGTGCCATCAGTGAGTCAGGGGGCTCCTACAATGAGCAGTTCTTC. Residues: CAISESGGSYNEQFF.

This CDR3 is CASSLGQGPLEQYV. The CDR3 DNA reads TGTGCCAGCAGCTTGGGACAGGGCCCTCTCGAGCAGTACGTC. This sequence joins TRBV5-5 and TRBJ2-7; the match to TRBD1 covers 7 bases. Looked up from germline, CDR1 is SGHKS and CDR2 is YYEKEE (reference sequence). This CDR3 is 14 amino acids long. The ends lost 0 bases at V and 6 bases at J; junction bases unmatched: 6.

The rearrangement links TRBV19 to TRBJ2-1; TRBD2 agrees at 10 bases. The germline gives CDR1 LNHDA, CDR2 SQIVND (reference sequence). V was pared by 3 bases and J by 8 bases, with 7 bases of the junction left unmatched. The CDR3 is 15 residues long. The CDR3 sequence is CASSIPLAGVHEQFF. In DNA, the CDR3 is TGTGCCAGTAGTATCCCCCTAGCGGGAGTACATGAGCAGTTCTTC.

The chain joins TRBV7-8 to TRBJ2-2, with unresolved D. V was trimmed by 5 bases and J by 1 base, leaving 11 bases between them. CDR3 size: 15 residues. Germline V lookup: CDR1 SGHVS, CDR2 FQNEAQ. This CDR3 is CASSPRGRNTGELFF. The CDR3 region has the DNA TGTGCCAGCAGCCCCCGAGGCAGGAACACCGGGGAGCTGTTTTTT.

CDR3 amino acids: CASSSTSGGRYNEQFF. In DNA, the CDR3 is TGTGCCAGCAGCTCCACTAGCGGGGGTCGGTACAATGAGCAGTTCTTC. The rearrangement links TRBV7-9 to TRBJ2-1, with TRBD2 matching over 11 bases. Trimming took 4 bases from V and 4 from J; bases not matched to a gene: 6. This CDR3 spans 16 amino acids. The germline CDR1 and CDR2 sequences are SEHNR and FQNEAQ (reference sequence).

The CDR3 DNA follows: TGTGCCAGCAGCCAACAGTGGAACACTGAAGCTTTCTTT. It specifies CASSQQWNTEAFF. The rearrangement links TRBV5-4 to TRBJ1-1; D is unresolved. The V and J ends lost 4 bases and 1 base respectively, with 8 bases between them. Germline V gene lookup returns CDR1 SGHNT and CDR2 YYREEE (reference sequence). This CDR3 is built from 13 residues.

The chain links TRBV27 to TRBJ1-2; D remains unclear. The V and J ends lost 4 bases and 2 bases respectively, with 14 bases between them. The CDR3 contains 15 residues. CDR1 and CDR2 (germline): MNHEY, SMNVEV (reference sequence). The CDR3 is CASSSRTSPNYGYTF. CDR3 DNA: TGTGCCAGCAGTTCGAGGACTTCGCCGAACTATGGCTACACCTTC.

This chain uses TRBV4-1 with TRBJ1-3; 8 nucleotides agree with TRBD1. Germline assignment: CDR1 MGHRA and CDR2 YSYEKL. The CDR3 has 15 residues. The V and J ends lost 4 bases and 1 base, in that order; junction bases with no gene match: 3. CDR3 bases: TGCGCCAGCAGCCCTGACAGGGGATCTGGAAACACCATATATTTT. Its protein product is CASSPDRGSGNTIYF.

This clone was seen more than once but under ten times. V gene TRBV6-6 combines with J gene TRBJ2-7, with a tentative D call TRBD1 (5 bases). This CDR3 has 15 residues. With 5 bases removed from V and 4 bases from J, the gap between germline ends came to 18 bases. The V gene's germline CDR1 is MNHNY and CDR2 SVGAGI (reference sequence). The CDR3 nucleotides are TGTGCCAGCAGTCCGACAGTCCCCGCAGGATACGAGCAGTACGTC. Protein product: CASSPTVPAGYEQYV.

The chain employs TRBV7-9 and TRBJ2-7; TRBD2 aligns across 8 bases. The V and J ends lost 0 bases and 6 bases, in that order; junction bases with no gene match: 7. Germline-derived CDR1 and CDR2 are SEHNR and FQNEAQ (reference sequence). There are 15 residues in the CDR3. CDR3 loop: CASSLATSGRGEQYV. CDR3 nucleotide sequence: TGTGCCAGCAGCTTAGCGACAAGCGGGAGAGGCGAGCAGTACGTC.